A single sample gave rise to the 20 T cell receptor beta chains below, sequenced in a study of blood T cells in healthy people across ages. A sample-barcoded 5' primer and a J-beta primer mix were used in a second PCR of roughly 7 to 11 cycles. TCRdb recomputed calls from the 5' RACE reads with MiXCR, one row per CDR3 protein. Here the sample spans 1,800,000 or so distinct CDR3 sequences, roughly two fifths being singletons. Sequencing was performed on blood. The source is a human donor in good health.

The chain is built from TRBV20-1 and TRBJ2-4; TRBD2 aligns across 7 bases. With 8 bases clipped from V and 0 bases from J, the junction kept 4 bases outside the gene matches. This CDR3 is built from 13 residues. Germline V gene data show CDR1 as DFQATT and CDR2 as SNEGSKA (reference sequence). CDR3: CSPSGGAKNIQYF. CDR3 DNA: TGCAGTCCCTCGGGGGGAGCCAAAAACATTCAGTACTTC.

A few counts support this clonotype. This sequence joins TRBV4-1 and TRBJ1-1; perhaps TRBD1 as D (6 bases). Germline V gene sequence: CDR1 MGHRA, CDR2 YSYEKL. The V gene lost 2 bases and the J gene lost 11 bases, with 9 bases spanning the gap. The CDR3 is 11 residues long. CDR3 residues: CASSQTGIAFF. The CDR3 nucleotides are TGCGCCAGCAGCCAAACAGGGATCGCTTTCTTT.

For this clonotype: Its ends do not fully match the called genes, so a read error is possible. The genes are TRBV6-7 and TRBJ2-7, with 8 bases matching TRBD1. TRBV6-7 is an ORF for which the function is uncertain. The CDR3 covers 19 residues. As DNA, the CDR3 is TGCGCCAGCAGTTTTTCAGAACCTCTACCCGGGACAGGCTTCTACGAGCAGTACTTC. As protein: CASSFSEPLPGTGFYEQYF.

The chain combines TRBV16 with TRBJ1-2; 12 bases align to TRBD1. The J segment lost 5 bases and the V segment lost 4 bases, leaving 8 bases of the junction unmatched. CDR1 is KGHSY and CDR2 is FQNENV in the germline V gene. This CDR3 is built from 16 residues. The CDR3 sequence is CASSLGTGGGRYGYTF. Here the CDR3 DNA reads TGTGCCAGCAGCCTAGGGACAGGGGGCGGCAGATATGGCTACACCTTC.

The rearrangement links TRBV6-5 to TRBJ1-2; tentative D call: TRBD1 (6 bases). The CDR3 is 15 residues long. V dropped 2 bases and J dropped 5 bases, with 15 bases sitting between them. CDR1 is MNHEY and CDR2 is SVGAGI in the germline V gene. As DNA, the CDR3 is TGTGCCAGCAGTTACGGAGGGGGGGGCTCATATGGCTACACCTTC. Translated: CASSYGGGGSYGYTF.

The chain recombines TRBV11-1 with TRBJ2-3; D is ambiguous. The V gene's germline CDR1 is SGHAT and CDR2 FQDESV (reference sequence). The CDR3 extends over 15 amino acids. With 2 bases removed from V and 2 bases from J, the gap between germline ends came to 11 bases. The CDR3 nucleotides read TGTGCCAGCAGCTTATTAATCCAGGCCACAGATACGCAGTATTTT. This codes for CASSLLIQATDTQYF.

The rearrangement joins TRBV15 to TRBJ2-7; D is tentatively TRBD1 or TRBD2 (5 bases each). The CDR3 runs 15 residues. CDR1 is LNHNV, CDR2 YYDKDF, per germline (reference sequence). V dropped 7 bases and J dropped 0 bases, with 16 bases sitting between them. The CDR3 coding sequence is TGTGCCACCAAAGGACACGGGGTACACTCCTACGAGCAGTACTTC. It is translated as CATKGHGVHSYEQYF.

A few counts support this clonotype. This chain uses TRBV6-6 with TRBJ1-5; 9 nucleotides agree with TRBD1. This CDR3 contains 16 residues. Germline CDR1 MNHNY, CDR2 SVGAGI (reference sequence). Losses at the gene ends were 5 bases for V and 4 bases for J; bases not matched to a gene: 9. DNA of the CDR3: TGTGCCAGCAGTGACCTCGGACAGGGGTGGAATCAGCCCCAGCATTTT. Amino acids: CASSDLGQGWNQPQHF.

This clonotype was counted once. This chain links TRBV7-9 with TRBJ1-2; D possibly corresponds to TRBD1 (6 bases). Trimming took off 5 bases at V and 8 bases at J, with 21 bases between the two ends. The CDR3 spans 15 residues. Germline loops: CDR1 SEHNR, CDR2 FQNEAQ (reference sequence). CDR3 DNA sequence: TGTGCCAGCAGCCCCTTGAGGGGGAGAGCCGACGGCTACACCTTC. This encodes CASSPLRGRADGYTF.

A few counts support this clonotype. The chain links TRBV7-8 to TRBJ2-5; 10 nucleotides line up with TRBD1. CDR3 length: 16 amino acids. The V and J ends lost 0 bases and 5 bases, in that order; junction bases with no gene match: 6. Germline CDR1 reads SGHVS; CDR2 reads FQNEAQ. The CDR3 reads CASSLAGDRGRETQYF. The CDR3 bases are TGTGCCAGCAGCTTAGCGGGTGACAGGGGGCGGGAGACCCAGTACTTC.

CDR3 coding DNA: TGTGCCAGCAGTTCCAGGGTCGAGAGAGAGACCCAGTACTTC. This codes for CASSSRVERETQYF. V usage is TRBV11-2 and J usage is TRBJ2-5, with a possible D match to TRBD1 (5 bases). CDR1 is SGHAT, CDR2 FQNNGV, per germline. V gave up 6 bases and J gave up 4 bases, with 15 bases separating them. The CDR3 extends over 14 amino acids.

The CDR3 nucleotides read TGTGCCAGCAGCCCCGCGGTACCGGGGGAGGGCTACGAGCAGTACTTC. Its translation is CASSPAVPGEGYEQYF. This chain joins TRBV3-1 and TRBJ2-7, with 7 bases identical to TRBD2. Trimming at V came to 4 bases and at J to 3 bases, leaving 12 bases not matched to a gene. Germline CDR1 LGHDT, CDR2 YNNKEL (reference sequence). There are 16 residues in the CDR3.

The V call is TRBV15, the J call TRBJ2-7, with no clear D. There are 11 residues in the CDR3. In germline, CDR1 is LNHNV, CDR2 YYDKDF (reference sequence). V was shortened by 8 bases and J by 5 bases, with 10 bases between the two germline ends. For the CDR3, the DNA is TGTGCCACCGGGATCTTGGACGAGCAGTACTTC. It codes for CATGILDEQYF.

This clonotype was picked up a small number of times. The chain carries TRBV6-1 and TRBJ2-3, with 10 positions matching TRBD2. V trimming: 7 bases; J trimming: 0 bases; junction bases outside the gene matches: 16. Looked up from germline, CDR1 is MNHNS and CDR2 is SASEGT. The CDR3 consists of 19 residues. CDR3 residues: CASTQQVGLAGASTDTQYF. DNA for the CDR3: TGTGCCAGCACCCAACAGGTTGGGCTAGCGGGGGCGAGCACAGATACGCAGTATTTT.

The chain combines TRBV19 with TRBJ1-4; D unresolved. The CDR3 is 15 residues long. CDR1 is LNHDA and CDR2 is SQIVND in the germline V gene (reference sequence). The germline V and J ends were trimmed by 7 bases and 6 bases, with 18 bases remaining between them. The CDR3 reads CASTRQSDLDEKLFF. The CDR3 coding sequence is TGTGCCAGTACGAGGCAGAGCGATTTGGATGAAAAACTGTTTTTT.

The chain recombines TRBV7-9 with TRBJ2-4; D possibly corresponds to TRBD1 (6 bases). Germline V gene data show CDR1 as SEHNR and CDR2 as FQNEAQ (reference sequence). The V end was cut by 5 bases, the J end by 13 bases, with 21 bases between. The CDR3 is 14 residues long. This CDR3 is CASSHRVVAYEQYF. In nucleotides, the CDR3 is TGTGCCAGCAGCCACAGGGTTGTCGCCTACGAACAGTACTTC. Variable domain in full (rest from reference TRBV7-9 and TRBJ2-4): DTGVSQNPRHKITKRGQNVTFRCDPISEHNRLYWYRQTLGQGPEFLTYFQNEAQLEKSRLLSDRFSAERPKGSFSTLEIQRTEQGDSAMYLCASSHRVVAYEQYFGAGTRLSVL.

CDR3 sequence reads: CASSVDSSAGQPQHF. DNA of the CDR3: TGTGCCAGCAGCGTAGACAGCTCCGCGGGGCAGCCCCAGCATTTT. This chain joins TRBV9 and TRBJ1-5, with D unresolved. Germline values: CDR1 SGDLS, CDR2 YYNGEE. Trimming pared 0 bases from V and 7 bases from J, leaving 14 bases between. CDR3 length: 15 amino acids. The full variable domain, completed using reference TRBV9 and TRBJ1-5, is DSGVTQTPKHLITATGQRVTLRCSPRSGDLSVYWYQQSLDQGLQFLIQYYNGEERAKGNILERFSAQQFPDLHSELNLSSLELGDSALYFCASSVDSSAGQPQHFGDGTRLSIL.

The chain has TRBV14 and TRBJ2-4; no clear D. Germline loops: CDR1 SGHDN, CDR2 FVKESK. This CDR3 comprises 13 residues. The ends were cut back, 3 bases at V and 5 bases at J, with 8 bases in the middle. CDR3 sequence (DNA): TGTGCCAGCAGCCAGGTATCCCAAAACATTCAGTACTTC. Translating gives CASSQVSQNIQYF.

This clonotype has only a few counts. The V gene is TRBV11-2, the J gene TRBJ1-4; 8 bases agree with TRBD1. Germline V lookup: CDR1 SGHAT, CDR2 FQNNGV. This CDR3 spans 14 amino acids. V lost 4 bases to trimming and J lost 8 bases; unmatched junction nucleotides: 6. CDR3 sequence: CASSSQGAGEKLFF. The CDR3 nucleotides read TGTGCCAGCAGCTCCCAGGGGGCAGGGGAAAAACTGTTTTTT.

The J gene is TRBJ2-7, the V gene TRBV5-6, with D perhaps TRBD1 (6 bases). CDR3 size: 14 residues. Germline CDR1 SGHDT, CDR2 YYEEEE. Trimming took 3 bases from V and 7 from J, leaving 17 bases between them. The CDR3 DNA follows: TGTGCCAGCAGCTGGACCGGGACAACTATAGAGCAGTACTTC. It encodes CASSWTGTTIEQYF.